These 9 T cell receptor beta chains share one sample of origin, sequenced in a study of T cell repertoires in ileal Crohn's disease. The data were produced by immunoSEQ multiplex PCR, yet TCRdb's version contains in-frame clones alone and is incomplete. The table shows tens of thousands of clones, with roughly 78% occurring only once. Sample: ileal tissue. The receptor source for this set is an adult with Crohn's disease.

The chain uses TRBV29-1 and TRBJ1-1; 7 nucleotides line up with TRBD1. The germline gives CDR1 SQVTM, CDR2 ANQGSEA. The CDR3 spans 13 residues. With V trimmed by 3 bases and J by 3 bases, 4 bases remained unmatched. CDR3 nucleotide sequence: TGCAGCGTTGACCGCACAGGGGACACTGAAGCTTTCTTT. This codes for CSVDRTGDTEAFF.

This rearrangement joins TRBV30 to TRBJ2-5; a possible D gene is TRBD2 (6 bases). V lost 4 bases and J 5 bases, leaving 8 bases between the germline ends. The CDR3 consists of 11 residues. Germline CDR1 is GTSNPN and CDR2 is SVGIG (reference sequence). CDR3 loop: CAWMAGETQYF. The DNA for the CDR3 is TGTGCCTGGATGGCGGGGGAGACCCAGTACTTC. The full variable domain, completed using reference TRBV30 and TRBJ2-5, is SQTIHQWPATLVQPVGSPLSLECTVEGTSNPNLYWYRQAAGRGLQLLFYSVGIGQISSEVPQNLSASRPQDRQFILSSKKLLLSDSGFYLCAWMAGETQYFGPGTRLLVL.

V and J are TRBV5-6 and TRBJ2-5; TRBD1 agrees at 8 bases. Per the germline V gene, CDR1 is SGHDT and CDR2 is YYEEEE. The CDR3 totals 18 residues. Trimming at V came to 5 bases and at J to 4 bases, leaving 19 bases not matched to a gene. The CDR3 is CASRRGERGQVYLETQYF. CDR3 DNA: TGTGCCAGCAGGCGAGGAGAACGGGGACAGGTGTACCTAGAGACCCAGTACTTC.

The rearrangement uses TRBV11-2 and TRBJ2-6, with D perhaps TRBD2 (5 bases). The CDR3 spans 15 residues. From germline, CDR1 is SGHAT and CDR2 FQNNGV. The ends were cut back, 5 bases at V and 1 base at J, with 9 bases in the middle. The chain's CDR3 is CASSTRTSGANVLTF. As DNA, the CDR3 is TGTGCCAGCAGCACCCGGACTTCTGGGGCCAACGTCCTGACTTTC. Supplemented by reference TRBV11-2 and TRBJ2-6, the full variable domain reads EAGVAQSPRYKIIEKRQSVAFWCNPISGHATLYWYQQILGQGPKLLIQFQNNGVVDDSQLPKDRFSAERLKGVDSTLKIQPAKLEDSAVYLCASSTRTSGANVLTFGAGSRLTVL.

V gene TRBV5-1 combines with J gene TRBJ2-7; D is perhaps TRBD2 (6 bases). CDR1 and CDR2 from the germline V gene are SGHRS and YFSETQ. With 3 bases removed from V and 0 bases from J, the gap between germline ends came to 22 bases. The CDR3 has 18 residues. The CDR3, as DNA: TGCGCCAGCAGCTCCGGTGGAGGGATATCCCCCGACTCCTACGAGCAGTACTTC. Its translation is CASSSGGGISPDSYEQYF.

This sequence joins TRBV30 and TRBJ1-1; D is perhaps TRBD1 (5 bases). V lost 2 bases and J lost 5, with 15 bases in between. This CDR3 comprises 14 residues. Germline V CDR1 and CDR2: GTSNPN, SVGIG (reference sequence). The CDR3 loop reads CAWSPPGLGTEAFF. CDR3 nucleotide sequence: TGTGCCTGGAGTCCCCCAGGGTTGGGGACTGAAGCTTTCTTT.

In this sample, this clone turned up a few times. The V and J genes are TRBV10-2 and TRBJ2-3; 7 bases align to TRBD2. The CDR3 runs 15 residues. Per the germline V gene, CDR1 is WSHSY and CDR2 is SAAADI. Trimming cost V 3 bases and J 2 bases; bases outside gene matches: 5. CDR3 region: CASSEVGGYTDTQYF. The CDR3 region has the DNA TGCGCCAGCAGTGAAGTCGGGGGGTACACAGATACGCAGTATTTT.

This clone appeared once. The CDR3 DNA follows: TGTGCCAGCAGTGGGGCGGGAGGCCTAAATGAAAAACTGTTTTTT. It yields the protein CASSGAGGLNEKLFF. This rearrangement joins TRBV6-6 to TRBJ1-4; weak D call: TRBD1 (5 bases). V dropped 5 bases and J dropped 5 bases, with 15 bases sitting between them. The CDR3 loop spans 15 amino acids. Germline CDR1 reads MNHNY; CDR2 reads SVGAGI (reference sequence).

The chain uses TRBV29-1 and TRBJ1-6; 8 nucleotides line up with TRBD1. CDR3 length: 13 amino acids. Losses at the gene ends were 6 bases for V and 10 bases for J; bases not matched to a gene: 8. The germline V gene encodes CDR1 SQVTM and CDR2 ANQGSEA. CDR3 region: CSVKGQAESPLHF. As DNA, the CDR3 is TGCAGCGTGAAGGGACAGGCCGAGTCACCCCTCCACTTT.